This T cell receptor beta chain was documented in a study of T-cell reconstitution after alpha-beta-depleted transplantation in children. Germline V gene sequence: CDR1 MNHNS, CDR2 SASEGT. This CDR3 comprises 13 residues. A note on this clonotype: No antigen is known for it. This may arise from a read error, as a much more abundant clone is one base away.

The TCRbeta library was prepared with unique molecular identifiers. Each CDR3 protein gets one entry after TCRdb re-called the PCR reads with MiXCR. The top ten hold 14% of the sample, which has about 580,000 distinct CDR3 sequences, under 25% seen once. Study-level results: Hyperexpanded clones declined; after one year, newly produced T cells mostly supplied diversity. It was surviving recipient T cells and thymic progenitors that gave some patients high TCRbeta diversity at day 60. After transplant, at about two months, alpha-beta T cells were reportedly derived from several hundred expanded graft clones.

This receptor was identified in a boy in the first two years of life who had a stem cell transplant for acute myeloid leukemia, so the T cells may come from the graft donor. The sequencing here drew on PBMCs, mostly from graft donor cells, taken 360 days after TCRalphabeta/CD19-depleted stem cell transplant. This chain uses TRBV6-1 with TRBJ2-7, with TRBD2 matching over 7 bases. The J call could be wrong; TRBJ2-1 is a better fit for the DNA end. The CDR3 DNA reads as TGTGCCAGCAGCCGGGACGGGGACTACGAGCAGTTCTTC. It codes for CASSRDGDYEQFF.